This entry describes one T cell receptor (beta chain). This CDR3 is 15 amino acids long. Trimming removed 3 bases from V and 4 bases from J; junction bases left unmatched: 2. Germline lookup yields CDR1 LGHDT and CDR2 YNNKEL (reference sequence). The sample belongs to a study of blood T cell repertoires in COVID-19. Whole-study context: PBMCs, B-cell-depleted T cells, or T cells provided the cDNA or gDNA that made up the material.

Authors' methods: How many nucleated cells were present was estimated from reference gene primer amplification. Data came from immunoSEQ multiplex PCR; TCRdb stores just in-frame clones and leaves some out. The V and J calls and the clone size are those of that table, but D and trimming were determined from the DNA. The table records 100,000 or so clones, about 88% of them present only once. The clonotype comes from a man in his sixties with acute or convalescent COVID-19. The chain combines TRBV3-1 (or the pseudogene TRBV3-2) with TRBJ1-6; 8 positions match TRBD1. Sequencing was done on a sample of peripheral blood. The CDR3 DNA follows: TGTGCCAGCAGCCAGGGACAGGCGTATAATTCACCCCTCCACTTT. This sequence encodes CASSQGQAYNSPLHF.